What follows are 5 T cell receptor beta chains derived from one specimen sequenced in a study of STAT5B mutations in CD4+ large granular lymphocyte leukemia. Measured with immunoSEQ multiplex PCR; TCRdb has only the in-frame clones, and not every one. The table has 25,000 to 35,000 clones, around 76% seen once; the top ten hold 0.25% to 0.35%. The sample was CD4+ T cells from blood buffy coats. The receptors shown here come from a human donor in good health.

Comments on this clone: One end of the junction fails to match germline, which may point to a read error. The chain uses TRBV4-2 and TRBJ1-4, with 8 bases lining up with TRBD1. The CDR3 spans 15 residues. Germline V gene lookup returns CDR1 LGHNA and CDR2 YNFKEQ. The CDR3 DNA follows: TGTGCCAGCAGCAAAGAGCAGGGGGCAAATGAAAAACTGTTTTTT. Translated: CASSKEQGANEKLFF.

This clone was counted between two and nine times. This chain joins TRBV10-1 and TRBJ2-1; D might be TRBD1 or TRBD2, each matching 5 bases. Trimming left V 2 bases short and J 6 bases short, with 11 bases between. Germline V gives CDR1 WNHNN, CDR2 SYGVQD (reference sequence). The CDR3 runs 14 residues. CDR3 nucleotide sequence: TGCGCCAGCAGTGAGGGGACGCTCGGCAATGAGCAGTTCTTC. Its translation is CASSEGTLGNEQFF.

This chain links TRBV29-1 with TRBJ2-5; 15 bases align to TRBD2. With V trimmed by 5 bases and J by 4 bases, 5 bases remained unmatched. Germline assignment: CDR1 SQVTM and CDR2 ANQGSEA. CDR3 length equals 15 residues. The CDR3, as DNA: TGCAGCGTTACAGGACTAGCGGGGGGGCTAGAGACCCAGTACTTC. Amino acids: CSVTGLAGGLETQYF. Full variable domain (rest looked up from reference TRBV29-1 and TRBJ2-5): SAVISQKPSRDICQRGTSLTIQCQVDSQVTMMFWYRQQPGQSLTLIATANQGSEATYESGFVIDKFPISRPNLTFSTLTVSNMSPEDSSIYLCSVTGLAGGLETQYFGPGTRLLVL.

This clone appeared a few times. The rearrangement joins TRBV2 to TRBJ1-1; tentatively, D is TRBD1 (6 bases). This CDR3 has 15 amino acids. Between the trimmed V and J ends, which lost 3 bases and 0 bases, there was a span of 11 bases. Germline lookup yields CDR1 SNHLY and CDR2 FYNNEI. DNA for the CDR3: TGTGCCAGCAGTGACCGGACAGCCTTGAACACTGAAGCTTTCTTT. Its translation is CASSDRTALNTEAFF.

J is TRBJ2-3 and V is TRBV5-4; no clear D gene. The V end was cut by 4 bases, the J end by 2 bases, with 11 bases between. Per the germline V gene, CDR1 is SGHNT and CDR2 is YYREEE (reference sequence). This CDR3 region has 14 residues. The CDR3 sequence: CASSPPGFTDTQYF. DNA of the CDR3: TGTGCCAGCAGCCCGCCAGGTTTCACAGATACGCAGTATTTT.